What follows describes a single TCR beta chain. Its specific antigen is unknown. There are no base qualities to consult, and no much larger clone falls within one base. The sample originates from a study of CD8+ T cells in alopecia areata (dated by TCRdb to 2017 to 2018). As for the study more broadly: The treated patients took part in an open-label pilot trial in which moderate-to-severe alopecia areata was treated with oral tofacitinib at 5 to 10 mg twice daily. Clonality in the scalp was compared among normal scalp (n=4), patchy alopecia areata scalp (n=8), and alopecia totalis/universalis scalp (n=8). Patients stayed on tofacitinib for 6 to 18 months and then had 6 months of follow-up off drug so that delayed response and recurrence could be assessed. TCRbeta CDR3 regions were amplified by immunoSEQ multiplex PCR with 35 Vbeta forward and 13 Jbeta reverse primers. The RNA source kit depended on sample type: the PAXgene miRNA kit for fixed scalp, the miRNeasy kit for PBMCs, and the RNeasy kit for mouse skin. On the human side, TCRbeta sequencing was run on scalp tissue and on sorted CD4+ and CD8+ peripheral blood T cells from healthy controls and from alopecia areata patients with either patchy or totalis/universalis disease. High-throughput TCRbeta sequencing was used to examine T cell clonal expansion in alopecia areata in both the C3H/HeJ mouse model and human patients. Biopsies were taken from tofacitinib-treated patients at baseline and again at 4 and 24 weeks into treatment, and several of those patients also had a later scalp biopsy. The investigation overall reported the following: Shared TCR sequences between patients were less evident than in mice, which may be partly attributable to HLA diversity in the patient population. Higher clonality and more expanded CD8+ clones were observed in lesional scalp than in normal scalp, particularly in alopecia totalis/universalis, a finding suggestive of antigenic drive. Unlike mouse skin, where gammadelta T cells dominate, normal human skin contains resident alphabeta T cells that get sequenced too, which complicates analysis of the scalp TCR repertoire.

Inclusive of the bounding cysteine and phenylalanine, the CDR3 is 17 residues long. Only the CDR3 DNA is retained, 51 bases long and in frame from the first base. At the junction V is shortened by 4 bases and J by 4 bases, with 22 bases in between. CDR1 and CDR2 are drawn from the germline V gene (reference sequence): SGHNT, YYREEE. Interpreted using the paper, the time point label stands for: baseline before oral tofacitinib. Peripheral blood and lesional scalp punch biopsies were obtained from patients with alopecia areata. After PBMCs were isolated by density centrifugation and stained for CD3, CD4 and CD8, a FACSAria was used to sort CD4+ and CD8+ T cells. Receptor amplification or capture employed the immunoSEQ multiplex PCR assay. For TCR sequencing, RNA was extracted from every sample and reverse transcribed into cDNA to serve as template. SuperScript III was used to make first-strand cDNA, primed with a 2:1 mix of oligo-dT and random hexamers. A synthetic immune receptor repertoire was used to assess amplification bias, and residual bias was removed computationally. Processing in the source paper ran as follows. Raw reads were preprocessed to remove errors, and CDR3 was defined by IMGT conventions from the conserved cysteine to phenylalanine. Clonality was computed by normalizing Shannon entropy by log2 of the number of productive unique TCRs and subtracting the result from 1. CD4 or CD8 identity of scalp clones was inferred by cross-referencing scalp TCRbeta sequences with sorted blood CD4 and CD8 repertoires. TCRdb carries this immuneACCESS record with in-frame sequences only. Its versions omit some clonotypes, under half of them owing to an unresolved V gene in the studies checked, with the rest unexplained. Clone size and the V and J calls come from that table; the DNA yielded D and trimming. In all, the sample holds 140,000 or so clones, and about 47% of those were seen once. Over 0.75% of the sample is in the top ten clones.

Sample: CD4+ T cells sorted from blood, taken at week 0. The sequence is built from TRBV5-4 and TRBJ2-3, and perhaps TRBD2 as D gene, on 5 matching bases. The TCR comes from a human donor with alopecia areata. DNA sequence: TGTGCCAGCAGCCTCCTTACGGGGTCCGTCGGGCCAGATACGCAGTATTTT. Its protein is CASSLLTGSVGPDTQYF.